One sample yielded the 21 T cell receptor beta chains listed below, sequenced in a study of CD8 T cells in Susac syndrome. RNA amounts of roughly 0.45 to 1 ug underwent reverse transcription with random hexamers. MiXCR was run by TCRdb on the immunoSEQ multiplex PCR reads, yielding one entry per CDR3 protein. The data hold some 200,000 distinct CDR3 sequences, with around 96% observed a single time. Sequenced material: CD4+ T cells from PBMCs. The receptors shown here come from a human donor with multiple sclerosis.

This clonotype occurred a few times. A junction boundary mismatches the germline segment, possibly from a read error. The chain carries TRBV30 and TRBJ2-1; no reliable D call. Looked up from germline, CDR1 is GTSNPN and CDR2 is SVGIG (reference sequence). The CDR3 loop spans 14 amino acids. The CDR3 sequence: CAWSTASSYNEQFF. The CDR3, as DNA: TGTGCTTGGAGTACAGCTAGCTCCTACAATGAGCAGTTCTTC.

This chain joins TRBV6-5 and TRBJ2-7; 8 positions agree with TRBD1. This CDR3 is built from 14 residues. Germline V gene data show CDR1 as MNHEY and CDR2 as SVGAGI. The V gene end was trimmed by 2 bases and the J gene end by 6 bases; junction bases not matched to a gene: 6. The CDR3 DNA reads TGTGCCAGCAGTTACCCCAAACAGGGGGGCGAGCAGTACTTC. The encoded protein is CASSYPKQGGEQYF.

The chain uses TRBV7-9 and TRBJ2-1, with 8 bases lining up with TRBD2. Germline loops: CDR1 SEHNR, CDR2 FQNEAQ (reference sequence). The length of the CDR3 is 14 residues. Trimming removed 2 bases from V and 9 bases from J; junction bases left unmatched: 6. CDR3 sequence: CASSLTAGVGEQFF. CDR3 DNA: TGTGCCAGCAGCTTAACAGCGGGAGTGGGTGAGCAGTTCTTC.

The chain has TRBV5-1 and TRBJ1-1; 7 positions agree with TRBD1. CDR1 is SGHRS, CDR2 YFSETQ, per germline. With 4 bases clipped from V and 7 bases from J, the junction kept 4 bases outside the gene matches. The CDR3 extends over 12 amino acids. This CDR3 is CASSHRDSEAFF. The CDR3 coding sequence is TGCGCCAGCAGCCACCGGGACAGTGAAGCTTTCTTT.

This clonotype was observed a handful of times. The genes are TRBV20-1 and TRBJ2-5; D unresolved. This CDR3 region has 11 residues. V dropped 3 bases and J dropped 1 base, with 3 bases sitting between them. Germline V gives CDR1 DFQATT, CDR2 SNEGSKA (reference sequence). The CDR3 here is CSASLQETQYF. Here the CDR3 DNA reads TGCAGTGCTAGTCTCCAAGAGACCCAGTACTTC.

This rearrangement joins TRBV20-1 to TRBJ1-2, with 8 bases that match TRBD1. The junction had 16 bases not matched to a gene; V was cut back by 4 bases and J by 12 bases. Germline V lookup: CDR1 DFQATT, CDR2 SNEGSKA (reference sequence). This CDR3 is 14 amino acids long. The CDR3 nucleotides read TGCAGTGCTAATGACAGGGGTTACCCGAACGGCCACACCTTC. This encodes CSANDRGYPNGHTF.

The rearrangement links TRBV7-2 to TRBJ2-7; 7 nucleotides match TRBD1. The germline gives CDR1 SGHTA, CDR2 FQGNSA. CDR3 size: 13 residues. V gave up 5 bases and J gave up 5 bases; unmatched junction bases: 6. The DNA of the CDR3 is TGTGCCAGCAGCCCCTCGACAGGGAACGAGCAGTACTTC. Translated, it gives CASSPSTGNEQYF.

The chain links TRBV5-4 to TRBJ2-1; unclear D gene. Germline lookup yields CDR1 SGHNT and CDR2 YYREEE (reference sequence). The CDR3 runs 11 residues. V was trimmed by 4 bases and J by 7 bases, leaving 6 bases between them. CDR3 bases: TGTGCCAGCAGCGTAAGGAATGAGCAGTTCTTC. As protein: CASSVRNEQFF. Together with reference TRBV5-4 and TRBJ2-1, the CDR3 gives the full variable domain: ETGVTQSPTHLIKTRGQQVTLRCSSQSGHNTVSWYQQALGQGPQFIFQYYREEENGRGNFPPRFSGLQFPNYSSELNVNALELDDSALYLCASSVRNEQFFGPGTRLTVL.

The chain joins TRBV4-2 to TRBJ1-1; perhaps TRBD1 as D (5 bases). The germline CDR1 and CDR2 sequences are LGHNA and YNFKEQ. V lost 4 bases, J lost 4 bases, and 13 bases lay in between. The CDR3 contains 14 residues. The CDR3 region has the DNA TGTGCCAGCAGCCCCCTTCCCGGGGGCACTGAAGCTTTCTTT. This translates into CASSPLPGGTEAFF.

This clonotype was seen a single time. The J gene is TRBJ1-1, the V gene TRBV9; TRBD1 agrees at 11 bases. CDR3 size: 13 residues. Trimming removed 5 bases from V and 13 bases from J; junction bases left unmatched: 10. Germline V gives CDR1 SGDLS, CDR2 YYNGEE. The CDR3 is CASRGQGGLRLFF. DNA for the CDR3: TGTGCCAGCAGGGGACAGGGGGGTTTGAGGCTTTTCTTT. Supplemented by reference TRBV9 and TRBJ1-1, the full variable domain reads DSGVTQTPKHLITATGQRVTLRCSPRSGDLSVYWYQQSLDQGLQFLIQYYNGEERAKGNILERFSAQQFPDLHSELNLSSLELGDSALYFCASRGQGGLRLFFGQGTRLTVV.

The chain employs TRBV20-1 and TRBJ2-1, with 13 bases matching TRBD2. CDR1 DFQATT and CDR2 SNEGSKA come from the germline V gene (reference sequence). The CDR3 has 15 residues. With V trimmed by 1 base and J by 7 bases, 4 bases remained unmatched. Written as DNA, the CDR3 is TGCAGTGCTAGAGCCGGGACTAGCGGGGATAATGAGCAGTTCTTC. It translates to CSARAGTSGDNEQFF.

V and J are TRBV2 and TRBJ2-7, with a tentative D call TRBD1 (6 bases). The CDR3 length is 14 residues. Between the trimmed V and J ends, which lost 4 bases and 4 bases, there was a span of 14 bases. The germline V gene has CDR1 SNHLY and CDR2 FYNNEI. This CDR3 is CASSVDSDRYEQYF. The CDR3 DNA sequence: TGTGCCAGCAGTGTGGACAGCGACAGATACGAGCAGTACTTC.

The chain employs TRBV6-6 and TRBJ2-7; 7 bases are a match to TRBD2. V was pared by 6 bases and J by 6 bases, with 14 bases of the junction left unmatched. The CDR3 runs to 15 residues. Per the germline V gene, CDR1 is MNHNY and CDR2 is SVGAGI (reference sequence). CDR3 region: CASSRTTAGLSEQYF. The CDR3 nucleotides are TGTGCCAGCAGCCGTACTACAGCGGGGTTAAGCGAGCAGTACTTC.

The rearrangement joins TRBV5-1 to TRBJ1-2; tentative D call: TRBD1 (6 bases). Looked up from germline, CDR1 is SGHRS and CDR2 is YFSETQ. Trimming left V 2 bases short and J 2 bases short, with 10 bases between. The CDR3 has 14 amino acids. CDR3 sequence: CASSFGTSNYGYTF. CDR3 bases: TGCGCCAGCAGCTTCGGGACAAGCAACTATGGCTACACCTTC. Based on the CDR3 plus reference TRBV5-1 and TRBJ1-2, the full variable domain is KAGVTQTPRYLIKTRGQQVTLSCSPISGHRSVSWYQQTPGQGLQFLFEYFSETQRNKGNFPGRFSGRQFSNSRSEMNVSTLELGDSALYLCASSFGTSNYGYTFGSGTRLTVV.

This clonotype was seen only once. The V and J genes are TRBV29-1 and TRBJ2-3; unclear D gene. Between the trimmed V and J ends, which lost 8 bases and 2 bases, there was a span of 8 bases. CDR3 length: 11 amino acids. Germline assignment: CDR1 SQVTM and CDR2 ANQGSEA. The CDR3 here is CSTQYTDTQYF. The CDR3 DNA sequence: TGCAGCACCCAGTACACAGATACGCAGTATTTT.

The CDR3 reads CSVEDFSYEQYF. The CDR3 DNA is TGCAGCGTTGAGGACTTCTCCTACGAGCAGTACTTC. This sequence joins TRBV29-1 and TRBJ2-7, with D maybe TRBD2 (5 bases). CDR1 is SQVTM, CDR2 ANQGSEA, per germline. The V gene lost 3 bases and the J gene lost 0 bases, with 6 bases spanning the gap. The CDR3 totals 12 residues.

V is TRBV20-1 and J is TRBJ2-7; D unresolved. The CDR3 sequence is 16 residues long. Deletions cut 0 bases from V and 3 bases from J, with 18 bases between. Germline values: CDR1 DFQATT, CDR2 SNEGSKA (reference sequence). The CDR3, as DNA: TGCAGTGCTAGAGACCCCCGCGCCAGCCTGAACTACGAGCAGTACTTC. Protein sequence: CSARDPRASLNYEQYF.

The CDR3 sequence: CASSQVGQGNHGEQFF. CDR3 nucleotides: TGTGCCAGCAGCCAAGTCGGACAGGGAAATCATGGTGAGCAGTTCTTC. This sequence joins TRBV4-2 and TRBJ2-1; 8 bases align to TRBD1. The V gene end was trimmed by 1 base and the J gene end by 9 bases; junction bases not matched to a gene: 11. The germline V gene has CDR1 LGHNA and CDR2 YNFKEQ. The CDR3 runs to 16 residues.

This chain connects TRBV6-1 to TRBJ2-1, with 9 bases lining up with TRBD2. Germline V lookup: CDR1 MNHNS, CDR2 SASEGT. The CDR3 totals 16 residues. Trimming took 5 bases from V and 2 from J; bases not matched to a gene: 7. CDR3 residues: CASSPLTSGPYNEQFF. CDR3 sequence (DNA): TGTGCCAGCAGTCCCCTTACTAGCGGGCCCTACAATGAGCAGTTCTTC.

This chain links TRBV4-2 with TRBJ1-5; D is possibly TRBD1 (5 bases). This CDR3 spans 13 amino acids. The germline gives CDR1 LGHNA, CDR2 YNFKEQ. Between the trimmed V and J ends, which lost 0 bases and 6 bases, there was a span of 6 bases. The CDR3 here is CASSQDQGQPQHF. DNA for the CDR3: TGTGCCAGCAGCCAAGATCAGGGTCAGCCCCAGCATTTT.

This rearrangement joins TRBV12-3 or TRBV12-4 to TRBJ1-2, with D possibly matching TRBD1 (5 bases). The CDR3 is 11 amino acids. The V and J ends lost 5 bases and 8 bases respectively, with 9 bases between them. This CDR3 is CASSRQHGYTF. The CDR3 nucleotides are TGTGCCAGCAGTCGACAGCACGGCTACACCTTC.